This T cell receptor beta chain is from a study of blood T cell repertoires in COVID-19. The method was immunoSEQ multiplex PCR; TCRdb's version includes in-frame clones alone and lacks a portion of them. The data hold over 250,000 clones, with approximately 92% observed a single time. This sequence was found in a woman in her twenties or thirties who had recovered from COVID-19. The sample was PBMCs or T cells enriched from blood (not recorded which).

The CDR3: CASSPLENTEAFF. For the CDR3, the DNA is TGTGCCAGCTCACCACTAGAGAACACTGAAGCTTTCTTT. V and J are TRBV18 and TRBJ1-1, with unresolved D. There are 13 residues in the CDR3. The ends were cut back, 1 base at V and 1 base at J, with 4 bases in the middle. Germline V gene lookup returns CDR1 KGHSH and CDR2 LQKENI.